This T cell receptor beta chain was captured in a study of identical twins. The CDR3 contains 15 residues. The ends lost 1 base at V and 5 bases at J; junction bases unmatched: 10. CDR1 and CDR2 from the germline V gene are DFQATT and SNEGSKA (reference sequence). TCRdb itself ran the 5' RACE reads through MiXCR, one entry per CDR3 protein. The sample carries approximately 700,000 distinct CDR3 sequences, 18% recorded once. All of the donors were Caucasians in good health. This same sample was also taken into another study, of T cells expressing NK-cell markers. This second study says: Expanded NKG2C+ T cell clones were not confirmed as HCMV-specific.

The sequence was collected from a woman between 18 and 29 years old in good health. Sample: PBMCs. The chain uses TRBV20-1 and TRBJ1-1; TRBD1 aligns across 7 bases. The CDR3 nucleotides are TGCAGTGCTAGAGGCGCTGGGACAGCTGAGACTGAAGCTTTCTTT. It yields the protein CSARGAGTAETEAFF.